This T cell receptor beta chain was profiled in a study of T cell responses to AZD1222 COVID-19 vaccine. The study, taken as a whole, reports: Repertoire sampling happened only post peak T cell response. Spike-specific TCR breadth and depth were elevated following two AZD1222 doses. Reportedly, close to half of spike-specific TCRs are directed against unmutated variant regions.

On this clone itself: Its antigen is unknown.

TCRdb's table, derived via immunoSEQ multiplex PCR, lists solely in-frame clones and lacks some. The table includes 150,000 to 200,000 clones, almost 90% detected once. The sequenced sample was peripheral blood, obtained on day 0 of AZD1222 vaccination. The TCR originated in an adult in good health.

The CDR3 nucleotides read TGTGCCAGCAGCCAAGATGCATCGACCCCCTACGAGCAGTACTTC. This codes for CASSQDASTPYEQYF. The chain couples TRBV4-2 to TRBJ2-7; D is unresolved. V was clipped by 0 bases and J by 2 bases, with 11 bases between them. This CDR3 has 15 residues. Germline V gene lookup returns CDR1 LGHNA and CDR2 YNFKEQ.